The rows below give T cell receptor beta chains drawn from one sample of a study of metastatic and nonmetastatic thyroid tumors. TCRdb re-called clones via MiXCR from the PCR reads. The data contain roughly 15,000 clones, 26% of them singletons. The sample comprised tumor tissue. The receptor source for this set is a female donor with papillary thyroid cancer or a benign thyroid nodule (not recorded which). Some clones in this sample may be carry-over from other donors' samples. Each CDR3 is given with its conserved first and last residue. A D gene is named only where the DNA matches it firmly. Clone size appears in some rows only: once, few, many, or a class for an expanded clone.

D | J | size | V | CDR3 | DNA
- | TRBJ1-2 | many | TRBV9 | CASSVGGGTIYGYTF | TGTGCCAGCAGCGTAGGTGGGGGAACTATCTATGGCTACACCTTC
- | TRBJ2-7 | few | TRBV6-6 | CASSYSLQGGGDEQYF | TGTGCCAGCAGTTACTCATTACAGGGAGGGGGCGACGAGCAGTACTTC
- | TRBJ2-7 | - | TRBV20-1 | CSAIYLKEARGAEQYF | TGCAGTGCTATATATTTAAAGGAGGCTAGGGGGGCCGAGCAGTACTTC
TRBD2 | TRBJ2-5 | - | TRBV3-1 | CASSPTSGKETHYF | TGTGCCAGCAGCCCGACTAGCGGGAAGGAGACCCATTACTTC
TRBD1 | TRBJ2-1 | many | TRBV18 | CASSTQGASEQFF | TGTGCCAGCTCGACGCAGGGGGCGTCTGAGCAGTTCTTC
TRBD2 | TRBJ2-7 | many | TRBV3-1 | CASSPLAASYEQYF | TGTGCCAGCAGCCCGCTAGCGGCGAGCTACGAGCAGTACTTC
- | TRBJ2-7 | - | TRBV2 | CASKSVHSYEQYF | TGTGCCAGCAAATCCGTTCATTCCTACGAGCAGTACTTC
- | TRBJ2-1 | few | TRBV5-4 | CASSWTHLGRANYNEQFF | TGTGCCAGCAGCTGGACCCATTTGGGGCGGGCCAATTACAATGAGCAGTTCTTC
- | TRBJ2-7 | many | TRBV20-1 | CSVDNSYEQYF | TGCAGTGTGGACAACTCCTACGAGCAGTACTTC
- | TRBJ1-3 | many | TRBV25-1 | CASSDLWDSGNTIYF | TGTGCCAGCAGTGACCTCTGGGACTCTGGAAACACCATATATTTT
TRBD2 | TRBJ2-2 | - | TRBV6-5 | CASSLLAGVYTGELFF | TGTGCCAGCAGTTTGCTAGCGGGAGTTTACACCGGGGAGCTGTTTTTT
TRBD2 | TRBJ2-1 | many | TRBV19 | CASSKLAGGFDEQFF | TGTGCCAGTAGCAAACTAGCGGGGGGGTTCGATGAGCAGTTCTTC
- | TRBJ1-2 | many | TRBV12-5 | CASGLGVGYGYTF | TGTGCTAGTGGTTTGGGGGTAGGGTATGGCTACACCTTC
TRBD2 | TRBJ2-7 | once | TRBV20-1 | CSGASGYEQYF | TGCAGTGGGGCTAGCGGCTACGAGCAGTACTTC
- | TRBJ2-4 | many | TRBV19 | CASRDGGRGGDIQYF | TGTGCCAGTAGGGATGGCGGCAGGGGGGGGGACATTCAGTACTTC
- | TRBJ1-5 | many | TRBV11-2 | CASSLGHLNQPQHF | TGTGCCAGCAGCTTAGGACACCTCAATCAGCCCCAGCATTTT
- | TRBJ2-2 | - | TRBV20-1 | CSARDLILGPNTGELFF | TGCAGTGCTAGAGATTTGATTCTGGGGCCGAACACCGGGGAGCTGTTTTTT
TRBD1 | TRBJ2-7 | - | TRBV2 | CASIRYRGSREHF | TGTGCCAGCATTCGGTACAGGGGTTCTAGGGAGCACTTC
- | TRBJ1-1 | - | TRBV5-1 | CASSLFGETLMNTEAFF | TGCGCCAGCAGCTTGTTTGGGGAGACTCTCATGAACACTGAAGCTTTCTTT
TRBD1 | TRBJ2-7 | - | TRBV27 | CASSSRTGGFGEQYF | TGTGCCAGCAGTTCACGGACAGGGGGCTTCGGGGAGCAGTACTTC
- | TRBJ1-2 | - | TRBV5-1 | CASSLGTSDYGYTF | TGCGCCAGCAGCTTGGGTACATCCGACTATGGCTACACCTTC
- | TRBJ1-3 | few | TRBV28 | CASSLQGLGVNTIYF | TGTGCCAGCAGTCTACAGGGTCTGGGCGTAAACACCATATATTTT
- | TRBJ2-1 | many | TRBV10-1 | CASSESRLLSSEQFF | TGCGCCAGCAGTGAGTCCAGGCTGCTAAGCAGTGAGCAGTTCTTC
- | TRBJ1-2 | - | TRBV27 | CALQVEDVRTYCYTF | TGTGCCTTACAGGTAGAGGACGTAAGGACGTATTGCTACACCTTC
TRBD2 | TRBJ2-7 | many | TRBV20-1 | CSANPREGSGRGLWQYF | TGCAGTGCTAACCCGAGGGAAGGGAGCGGGAGGGGCTTATGGCAGTACTTC
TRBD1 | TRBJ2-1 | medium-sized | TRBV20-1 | CSAPPGQGAFGTGYNEQFF | TGCAGTGCTCCACCGGGACAGGGGGCGTTTGGGACTGGCTACAATGAGCAGTTCTTC
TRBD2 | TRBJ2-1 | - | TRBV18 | CASSPGLASYNEQFF | TGTGCCAGCTCACCGGGACTAGCGAGCTACAATGAGCAGTTCTTC
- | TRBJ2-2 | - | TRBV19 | CASSRLGELFF | TGTGCCAGTAGCAGGCTCGGGGAGCTTTTTTTT
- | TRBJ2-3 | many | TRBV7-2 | CASSLTRDTDTQYF | TGTGCCAGCAGCTTAACGCGGGACACAGATACGCAGTATTTT
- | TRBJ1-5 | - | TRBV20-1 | CSGGRDQPQHF | TGCAGTGGGGGGCGCGATCAGCCCCAGCATTTT
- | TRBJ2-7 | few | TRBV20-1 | CSARRGLSYEQYF | TGCAGTGCGAGGAGGGGGCTCTCCTACGAGCAGTACTTC
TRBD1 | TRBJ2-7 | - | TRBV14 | CASSQAQTGVYEQYF | TGTGCCAGCAGCCAAGCACAGACAGGGGTCTACGAGCAGTACTTC
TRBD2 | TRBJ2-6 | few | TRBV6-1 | CASSELAGSGANVLTF | TGTGCCAGCAGTGAATTAGCGGGCTCTGGGGCCAACGTCCTGACTTTC
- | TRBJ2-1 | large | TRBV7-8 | CASSPAGDPYNEQFF | TGTGCCAGCAGCCCGGCCGGGGACCCCTACAATGAGCAGTTCTTC
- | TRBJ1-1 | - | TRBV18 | CASLLVNTEAFF | TGTGCCAGCTTACTCGTGAACACTGAAGCTTTCTTT
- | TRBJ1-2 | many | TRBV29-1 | CSVEERGLDGYTF | TGCAGCGTTGAAGAGCGGGGTTTGGATGGCTACACCTTC
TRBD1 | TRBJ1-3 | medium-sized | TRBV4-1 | CASSQEDRAGNTIYF | TGCGCCAGCAGCCAAGAGGACAGGGCTGGAAACACCATATATTTT
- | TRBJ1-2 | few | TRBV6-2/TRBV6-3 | CASSYTPGRGYTF | TGTGCCAGCAGTTACACGCCAGGGAGGGGCTACACCTTC
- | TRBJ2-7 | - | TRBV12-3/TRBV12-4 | CASSLIRGRRDYEQYF | TGTGCCAGCAGCCTAATTAGAGGGAGGCGGGACTACGAGCAGTACTTC
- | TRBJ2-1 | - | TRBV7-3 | CAISLAWGPYNEQFF | TGTGCCATCAGCTTAGCGTGGGGGCCGTACAATGAGCAGTTCTTC
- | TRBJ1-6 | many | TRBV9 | CASSVDLSSYNSPLHF | TGTGCCAGCAGCGTAGATCTGAGCTCCTATAATTCACCCCTCCACTTT
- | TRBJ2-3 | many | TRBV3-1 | CASSQEGGRTDTQYF | TGTGCCAGCAGCCAAGAGGGGGGTCGCACAGATACGCAGTATTTT
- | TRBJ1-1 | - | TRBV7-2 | CASSLGRHMNTEAFF | TGTGCCAGCAGCTTAGGACGGCACATGAACACTGAAGCTTTCTTT
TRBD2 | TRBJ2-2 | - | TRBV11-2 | CASSHRTSGRFANTGELFF | TGTGCCAGCAGTCATCGGACTAGCGGGAGGTTCGCGAACACAGGGGAGCTGTTTTTT
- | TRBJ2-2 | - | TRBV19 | CASTLLNRAGHTGELFF | TGTGCCAGCACCTTACTTAATCGGGCAGGCCACACCGGGGAGCTGTTTTTT
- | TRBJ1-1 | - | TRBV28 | CASSSRAVAFF | TGTGCCAGCAGTTCCCGGGCTGTTGCTTTCTTT
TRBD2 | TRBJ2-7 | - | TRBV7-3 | CASSPAGPPGTSGYEQYF | TGTGCCAGCAGCCCGGCGGGGCCGCCCGGGACTAGCGGCTACGAGCAGTACTTC
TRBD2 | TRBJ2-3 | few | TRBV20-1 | CSAGVTSVTDTQYF | TGCAGTGCGGGGGTGACTAGCGTCACAGATACGCAGTATTTT
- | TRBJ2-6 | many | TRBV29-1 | CSARYYRSGANVLTF | TGCAGCGCGCGGTACTACCGATCTGGGGCCAACGTCCTGACTTTC
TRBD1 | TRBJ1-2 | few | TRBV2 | CANSEGTGGYGYTF | TGTGCCAACAGTGAAGGGACAGGTGGCTATGGCTACACCTTC
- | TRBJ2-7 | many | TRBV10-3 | CAISDRTYTSYEQYF | TGTGCCATCAGTGATAGGACCTACACCTCCTACGAGCAGTACTTC
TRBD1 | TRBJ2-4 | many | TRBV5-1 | CASSLSRQGNIQYF | TGCGCCAGCAGCTTATCCCGACAGGGAAACATTCAGTACTTC
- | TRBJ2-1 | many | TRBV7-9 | CASSLSRHEQFF | TGTGCCAGCAGCTTATCCCGGCATGAGCAGTTCTTC
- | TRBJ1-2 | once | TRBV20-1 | CSADPGTTNYGYTF | TGCAGTGCTGATCCCGGGACCACTAACTATGGCTACACCTTC
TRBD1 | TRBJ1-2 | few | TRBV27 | CASSPAGTANYGYTF | TGTGCCAGCAGTCCTGCCGGGACAGCTAACTATGGCTACACCTTC
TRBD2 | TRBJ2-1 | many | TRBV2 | CASSEAPGLIYNEQFF | TGTGCCAGCAGTGAAGCCCCGGGACTAATTTACAATGAGCAGTTCTTC
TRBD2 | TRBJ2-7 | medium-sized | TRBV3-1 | CASSPSGGGSYEQYF | TGTGCCAGCAGCCCGAGCGGGGGAGGGTCCTACGAGCAGTACTTC